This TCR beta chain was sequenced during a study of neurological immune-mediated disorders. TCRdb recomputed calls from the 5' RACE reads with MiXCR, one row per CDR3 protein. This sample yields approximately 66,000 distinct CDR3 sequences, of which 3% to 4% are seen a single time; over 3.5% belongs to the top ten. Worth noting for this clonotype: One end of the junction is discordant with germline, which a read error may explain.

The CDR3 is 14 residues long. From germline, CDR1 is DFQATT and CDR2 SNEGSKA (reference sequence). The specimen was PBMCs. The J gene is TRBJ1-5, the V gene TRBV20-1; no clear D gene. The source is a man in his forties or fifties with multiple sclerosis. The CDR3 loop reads CSARDGSVNKTQNF. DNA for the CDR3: TGCAGTGCTAGAGATGGGTCGGTCAATAAGACCCAGAATTTT.